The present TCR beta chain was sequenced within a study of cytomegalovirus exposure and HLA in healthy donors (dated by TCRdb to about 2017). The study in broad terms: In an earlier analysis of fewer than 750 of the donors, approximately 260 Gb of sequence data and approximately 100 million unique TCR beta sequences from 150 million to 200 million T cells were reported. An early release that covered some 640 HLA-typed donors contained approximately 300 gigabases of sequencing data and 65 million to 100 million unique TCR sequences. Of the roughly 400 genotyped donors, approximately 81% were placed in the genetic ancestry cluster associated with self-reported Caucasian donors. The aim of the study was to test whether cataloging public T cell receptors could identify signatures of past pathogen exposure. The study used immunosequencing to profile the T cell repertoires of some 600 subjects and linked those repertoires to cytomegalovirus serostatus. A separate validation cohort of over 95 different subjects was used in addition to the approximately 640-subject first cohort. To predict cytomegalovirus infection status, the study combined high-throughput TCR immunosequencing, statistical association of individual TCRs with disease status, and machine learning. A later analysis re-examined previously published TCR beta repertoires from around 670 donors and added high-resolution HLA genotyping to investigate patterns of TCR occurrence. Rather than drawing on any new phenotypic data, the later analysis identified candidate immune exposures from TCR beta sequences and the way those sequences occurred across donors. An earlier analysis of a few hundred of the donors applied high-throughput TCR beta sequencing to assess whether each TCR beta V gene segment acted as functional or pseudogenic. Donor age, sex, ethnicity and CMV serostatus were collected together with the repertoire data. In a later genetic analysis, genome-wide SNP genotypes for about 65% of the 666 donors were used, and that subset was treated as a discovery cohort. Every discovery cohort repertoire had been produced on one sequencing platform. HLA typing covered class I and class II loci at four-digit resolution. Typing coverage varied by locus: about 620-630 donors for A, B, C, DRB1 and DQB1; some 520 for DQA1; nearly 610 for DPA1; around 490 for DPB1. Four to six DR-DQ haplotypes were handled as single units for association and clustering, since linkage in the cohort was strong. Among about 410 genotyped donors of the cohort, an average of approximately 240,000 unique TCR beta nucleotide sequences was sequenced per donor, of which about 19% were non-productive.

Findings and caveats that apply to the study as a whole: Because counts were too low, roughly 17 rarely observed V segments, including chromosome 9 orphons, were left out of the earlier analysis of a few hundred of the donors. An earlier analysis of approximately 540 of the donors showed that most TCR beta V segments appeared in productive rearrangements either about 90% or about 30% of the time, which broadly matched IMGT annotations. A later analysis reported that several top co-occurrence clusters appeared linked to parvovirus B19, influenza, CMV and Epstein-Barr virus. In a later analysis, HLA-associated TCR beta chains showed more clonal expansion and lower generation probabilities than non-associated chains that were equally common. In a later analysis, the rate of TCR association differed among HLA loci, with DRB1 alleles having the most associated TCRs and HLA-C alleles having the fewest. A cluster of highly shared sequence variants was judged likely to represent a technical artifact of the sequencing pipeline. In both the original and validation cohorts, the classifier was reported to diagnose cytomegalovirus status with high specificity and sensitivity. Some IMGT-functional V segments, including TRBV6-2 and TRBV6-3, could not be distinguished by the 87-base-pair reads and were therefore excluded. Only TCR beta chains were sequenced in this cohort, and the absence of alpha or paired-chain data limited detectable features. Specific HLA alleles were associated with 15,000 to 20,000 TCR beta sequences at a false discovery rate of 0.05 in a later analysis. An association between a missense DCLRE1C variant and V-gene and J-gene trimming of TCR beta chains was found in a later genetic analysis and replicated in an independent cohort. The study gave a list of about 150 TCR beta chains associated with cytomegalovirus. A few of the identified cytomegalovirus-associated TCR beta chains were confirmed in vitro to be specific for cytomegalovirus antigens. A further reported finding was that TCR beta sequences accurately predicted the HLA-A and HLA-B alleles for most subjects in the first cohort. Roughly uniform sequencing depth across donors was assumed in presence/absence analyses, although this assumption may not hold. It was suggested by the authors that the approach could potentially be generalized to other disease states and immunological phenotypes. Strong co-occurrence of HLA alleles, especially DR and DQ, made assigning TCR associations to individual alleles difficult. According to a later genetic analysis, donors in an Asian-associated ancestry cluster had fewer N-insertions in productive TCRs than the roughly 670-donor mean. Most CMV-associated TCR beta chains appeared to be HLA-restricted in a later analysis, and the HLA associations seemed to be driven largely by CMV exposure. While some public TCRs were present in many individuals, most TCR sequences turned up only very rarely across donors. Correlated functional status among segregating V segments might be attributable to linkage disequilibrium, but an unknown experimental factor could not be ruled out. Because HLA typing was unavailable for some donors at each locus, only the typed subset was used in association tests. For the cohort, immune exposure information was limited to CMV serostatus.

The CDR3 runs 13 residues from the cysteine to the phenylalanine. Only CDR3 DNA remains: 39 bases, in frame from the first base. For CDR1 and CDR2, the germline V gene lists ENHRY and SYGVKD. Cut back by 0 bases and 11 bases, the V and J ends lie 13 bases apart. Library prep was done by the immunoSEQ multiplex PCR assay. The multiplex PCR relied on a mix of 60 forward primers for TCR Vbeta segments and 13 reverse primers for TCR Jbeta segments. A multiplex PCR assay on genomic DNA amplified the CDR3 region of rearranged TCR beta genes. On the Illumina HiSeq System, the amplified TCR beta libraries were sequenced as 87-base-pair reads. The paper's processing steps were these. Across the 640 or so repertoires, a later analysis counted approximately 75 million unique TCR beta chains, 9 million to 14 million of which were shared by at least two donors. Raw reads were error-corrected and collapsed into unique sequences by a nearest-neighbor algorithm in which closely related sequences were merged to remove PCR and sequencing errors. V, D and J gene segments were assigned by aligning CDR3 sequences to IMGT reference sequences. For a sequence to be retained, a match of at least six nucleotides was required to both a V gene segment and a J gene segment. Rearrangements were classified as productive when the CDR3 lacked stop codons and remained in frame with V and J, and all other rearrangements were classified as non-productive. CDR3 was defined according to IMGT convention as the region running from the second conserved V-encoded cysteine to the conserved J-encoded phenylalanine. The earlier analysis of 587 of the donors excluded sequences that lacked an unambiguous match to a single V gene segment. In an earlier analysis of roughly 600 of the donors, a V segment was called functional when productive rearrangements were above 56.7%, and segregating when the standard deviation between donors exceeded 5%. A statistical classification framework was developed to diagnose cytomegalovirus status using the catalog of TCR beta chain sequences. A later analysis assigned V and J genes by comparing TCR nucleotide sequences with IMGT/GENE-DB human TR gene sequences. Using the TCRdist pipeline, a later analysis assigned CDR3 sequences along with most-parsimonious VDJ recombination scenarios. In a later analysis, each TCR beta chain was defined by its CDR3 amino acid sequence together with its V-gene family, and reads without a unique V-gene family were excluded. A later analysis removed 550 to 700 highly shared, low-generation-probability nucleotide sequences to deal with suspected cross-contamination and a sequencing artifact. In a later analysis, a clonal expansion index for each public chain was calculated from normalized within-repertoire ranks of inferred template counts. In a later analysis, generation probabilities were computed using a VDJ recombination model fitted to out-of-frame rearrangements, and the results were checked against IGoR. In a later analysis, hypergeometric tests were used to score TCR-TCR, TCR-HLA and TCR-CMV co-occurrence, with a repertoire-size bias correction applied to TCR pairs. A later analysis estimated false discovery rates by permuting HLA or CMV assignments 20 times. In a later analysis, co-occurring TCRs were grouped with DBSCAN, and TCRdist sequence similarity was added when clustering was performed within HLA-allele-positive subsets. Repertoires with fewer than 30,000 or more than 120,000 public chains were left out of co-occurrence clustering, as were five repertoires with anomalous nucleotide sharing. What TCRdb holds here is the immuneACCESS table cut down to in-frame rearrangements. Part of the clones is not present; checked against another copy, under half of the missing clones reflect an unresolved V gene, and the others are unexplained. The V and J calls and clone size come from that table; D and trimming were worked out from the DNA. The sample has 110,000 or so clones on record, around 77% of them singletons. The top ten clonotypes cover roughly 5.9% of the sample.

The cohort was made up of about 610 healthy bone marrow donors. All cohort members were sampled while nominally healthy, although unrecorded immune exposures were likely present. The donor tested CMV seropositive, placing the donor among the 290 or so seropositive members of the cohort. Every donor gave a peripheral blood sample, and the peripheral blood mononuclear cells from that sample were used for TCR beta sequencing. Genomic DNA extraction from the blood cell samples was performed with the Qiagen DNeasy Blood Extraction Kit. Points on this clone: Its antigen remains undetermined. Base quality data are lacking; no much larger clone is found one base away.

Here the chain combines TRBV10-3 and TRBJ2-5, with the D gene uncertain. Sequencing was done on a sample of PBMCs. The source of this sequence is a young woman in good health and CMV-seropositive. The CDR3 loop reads CAISESPYGEQYF. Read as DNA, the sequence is TGTGCCATCAGTGAGTCTCCATATGGAGAGCAGTACTTC.